This T cell receptor (beta chain) was sequenced in a study of beta chain features in type 1 diabetes. The study, taken as a whole, reports: Healthy donors had naive, central memory and Treg TCRB repertoires that appeared less similar than those seen among patients. Type 1 diabetes patients showed fewer insertions and more deletions at VDJ junctions. When Type 1 diabetes patients were examined, their TCRB CDR3s proved moderately but significantly shorter in all four CD4+ subsets.

Every isolated RNA sample was fully reverse transcribed, so sequencing captured expressed TCRB transcripts. Generated by immunoSEQ multiplex PCR, the TCRdb table keeps only in-frame clones and is missing some. This table has a few hundred thousand clones, about 15% appearing once. CD45RO/CCR7/CD25/CD127/CD95/CD27 sorting isolated CD4+ naive, central memory, regulatory and stem cell-like memory cells. Purities over 98% were achieved in all sorted populations. Of note for this clone: Its antigen is unidentified.

This TCR came from a man younger than 30 with type 1 diabetes. Sequenced material: naive CD4+ T cells from blood.

The CDR3 bases are TGTGCCAGTAGGTGGAGGTACGGGTCGACTAGCACAGATACGCAGTATTTT. Protein product: CASRWRYGSTSTDTQYF. The chain has TRBV19 and TRBJ2-3; tentatively, D is TRBD2 (5 bases). Trimming cost V 6 bases and J 0 bases, with 19 bases left between them. The CDR3 consists of 17 residues. Germline V gives CDR1 LNHDA, CDR2 SQIVND (reference sequence).